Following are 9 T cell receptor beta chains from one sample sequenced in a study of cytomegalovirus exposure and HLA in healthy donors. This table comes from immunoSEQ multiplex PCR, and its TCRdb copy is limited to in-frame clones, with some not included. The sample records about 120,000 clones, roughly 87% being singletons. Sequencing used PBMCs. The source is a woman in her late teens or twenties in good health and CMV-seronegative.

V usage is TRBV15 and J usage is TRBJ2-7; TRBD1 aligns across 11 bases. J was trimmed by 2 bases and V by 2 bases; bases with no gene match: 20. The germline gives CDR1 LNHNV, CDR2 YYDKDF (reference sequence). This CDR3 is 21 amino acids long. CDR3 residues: CATSRTEPGQGAPLITYEQYF. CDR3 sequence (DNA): TGTGCCACCAGCAGAACCGAACCCGGACAGGGGGCCCCCCTAATTACCTACGAGCAGTACTTC. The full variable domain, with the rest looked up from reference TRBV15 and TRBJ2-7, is DAMVIQNPRYQVTQFGKPVTLSCSQTLNHNVMYWYQQKSSQAPKLLFHYYDKDFNNEADTPDNFQSRRPNTSFCFLDIRSPGLGDTAMYLCATSRTEPGQGAPLITYEQYFGPGTRLTVT.

The chain's CDR3 is CASSLTGTGGTEAFF. In DNA, the CDR3 is TGTGCCAGTAGTTTGACCGGGACAGGGGGCACTGAAGCTTTCTTT. This sequence joins TRBV19 and TRBJ1-1; TRBD1 agrees at 11 bases. This CDR3 region has 15 residues. The germline CDR1 and CDR2 sequences are LNHDA and SQIVND (reference sequence). V trimming: 5 bases; J trimming: 4 bases; junction bases outside the gene matches: 6.

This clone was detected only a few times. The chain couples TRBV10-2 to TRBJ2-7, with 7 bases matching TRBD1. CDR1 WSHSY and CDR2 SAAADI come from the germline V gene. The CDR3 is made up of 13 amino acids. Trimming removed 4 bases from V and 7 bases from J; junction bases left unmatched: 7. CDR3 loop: CASSGTGGREQYF. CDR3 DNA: TGCGCCAGCAGTGGGACAGGCGGACGGGAGCAGTACTTC.

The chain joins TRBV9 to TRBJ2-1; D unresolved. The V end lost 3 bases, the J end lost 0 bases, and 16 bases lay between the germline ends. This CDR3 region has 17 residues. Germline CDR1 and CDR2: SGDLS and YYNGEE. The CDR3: CASSARSAESSYNEQFF. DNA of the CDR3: TGTGCCAGCAGCGCCAGGTCGGCCGAGAGCTCCTACAATGAGCAGTTCTTC.

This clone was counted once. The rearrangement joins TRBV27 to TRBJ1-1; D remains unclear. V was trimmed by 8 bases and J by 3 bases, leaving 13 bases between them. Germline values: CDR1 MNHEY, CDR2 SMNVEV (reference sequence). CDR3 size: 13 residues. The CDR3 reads CASRPGRDTEAFF. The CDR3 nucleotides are TGTGCCAGCCGTCCGGGGAGGGACACTGAAGCTTTCTTT.

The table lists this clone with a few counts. The CDR3 region has the DNA TGTGCCAGCAGCTTGTTTCAGGGGGCGAACAATGAGCAGTTCTTC. Amino acids: CASSLFQGANNEQFF. This chain links TRBV5-5 with TRBJ2-1; TRBD1 matches at 8 bases. Germline CDR1 SGHKS, CDR2 YYEKEE (reference sequence). The CDR3 loop spans 15 amino acids. Trimming removed 1 base from V and 5 bases from J; junction bases left unmatched: 5.

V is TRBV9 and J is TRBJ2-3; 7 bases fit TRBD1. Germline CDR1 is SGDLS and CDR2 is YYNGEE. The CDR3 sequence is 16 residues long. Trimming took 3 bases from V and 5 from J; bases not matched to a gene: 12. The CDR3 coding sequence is TGTGCCAGCAGCGGAACCCGAAAGGGGGCATTAGATACGCAGTATTTT. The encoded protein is CASSGTRKGALDTQYF.

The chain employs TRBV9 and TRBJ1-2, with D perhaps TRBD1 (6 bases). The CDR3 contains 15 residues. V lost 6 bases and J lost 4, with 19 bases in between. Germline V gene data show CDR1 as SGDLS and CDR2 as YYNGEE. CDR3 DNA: TGTGCCAGCACCCAATCCAGGGGCGGAAGCTATGGCTACACCTTC. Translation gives CASTQSRGGSYGYTF. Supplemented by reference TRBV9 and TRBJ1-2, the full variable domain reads DSGVTQTPKHLITATGQRVTLRCSPRSGDLSVYWYQQSLDQGLQFLIQYYNGEERAKGNILERFSAQQFPDLHSELNLSSLELGDSALYFCASTQSRGGSYGYTFGSGTRLTVV.

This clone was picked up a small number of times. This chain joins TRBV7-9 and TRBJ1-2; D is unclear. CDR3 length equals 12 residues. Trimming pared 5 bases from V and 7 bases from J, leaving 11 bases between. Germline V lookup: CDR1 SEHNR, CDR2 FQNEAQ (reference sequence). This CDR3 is CASSPRGFGYTF. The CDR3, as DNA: TGTGCCAGCAGCCCCCGGGGATTTGGCTACACCTTC.